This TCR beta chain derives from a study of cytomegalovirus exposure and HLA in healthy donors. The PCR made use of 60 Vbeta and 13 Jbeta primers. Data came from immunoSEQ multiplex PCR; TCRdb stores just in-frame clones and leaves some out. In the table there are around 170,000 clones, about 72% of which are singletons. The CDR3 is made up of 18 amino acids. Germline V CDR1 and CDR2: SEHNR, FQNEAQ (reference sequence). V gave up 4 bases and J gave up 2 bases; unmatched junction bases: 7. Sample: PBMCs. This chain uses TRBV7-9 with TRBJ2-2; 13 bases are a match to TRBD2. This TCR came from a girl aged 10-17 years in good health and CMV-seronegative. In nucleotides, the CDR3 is TGTGCCAGCAGCTGGCCCGGACTAGCGGGGGAAAACACCGGGGAGCTGTTTTTT. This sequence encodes CASSWPGLAGENTGELFF.